This is a list of T cell receptor beta chains from one sample in a study of early T cells in non-severe SARS-CoV-2 infection. One entry per CDR3 protein, called by TCRdb with MiXCR from the 5' RACE reads. The sample lists about 110,000 distinct CDR3 sequences; over 10% were seen once. The source was whole blood, collected at baseline. These receptors were collected from an adult who was a healthcare worker with PCR-confirmed SARS-CoV-2 infection or an uninfected control (not recorded which). Each CDR3 is given with its conserved first and last residue. A D gene is named only where the DNA matches it firmly. Clone sizes are given selectively: once, few, many, or a class where the clone is expanded.

v_call	clone_size	cdr3_length	d_call	j_call	cdr3_nt	cdr3_aa
TRBV7-9	few	16	TRBD2	TRBJ2-3	TGTGCCAGCAGCGGGACTAGCGGGAGGTTGACTGATACGCAGTATTTT	CASSGTSGRLTDTQYF
TRBV28	.	15	TRBD2	TRBJ2-3	TGTGCCAGCAGTTTAACTAGCGGTAGCACAGATACGCAGTATTTT	CASSLTSGSTDTQYF
TRBV3-1	few	12	.	TRBJ2-7	TGTGCCAGCAGCCAAGTTCCAGGATTGCAGTACTTC	CASSQVPGLQYF
TRBV7-2	many	20	TRBD2	TRBJ2-3	TGTGCCAGCAGCACCTCCCCGGCCCTAGCGGGGGGGCATTTTACAGATACGCAGTATTTT	CASSTSPALAGGHFTDTQYF
TRBV6-5	few	12	.	TRBJ1-1	TGTGCCAGCGGATGGCTGAGCACTGAAGCTTTCTTT	CASGWLSTEAFF
TRBV28	.	15	.	TRBJ2-3	TGTGCCAGCAGCACCCATGGGACGGGGACAGATACGCAGTATTTT	CASSTHGTGTDTQYF
TRBV29-1	.	16	.	TRBJ2-3	TGCAGCGTTCAACTCATGGACTTCCCTAGCACAGATACGCAGTATTTT	CSVQLMDFPSTDTQYF
TRBV27	few	18	.	TRBJ2-3	TGTGCCAGTAACCCAGATATCGGGGGCCCAAGGGGGTATGATACGCAGTATTTT	CASNPDIGGPRGYDTQYF
TRBV20-1	.	15	.	TRBJ1-5	TGCAGTGCTAGAGATCCTTCTTGGGGGAATCAGCCCCAGCATTTT	CSARDPSWGNQPQHF
TRBV20-1	many	11	TRBD1	TRBJ2-5	TGCAGTGCCTACAGGGGGGAGACCCAGTACTTC	CSAYRGETQYF
TRBV2	.	14	.	TRBJ1-4	TGTGCCAGCAGTGCACTCGCAACTAATGAAAAACTGTTTTTT	CASSALATNEKLFF
TRBV20-1	.	11	.	TRBJ2-3	TGCAGTGCTAGCAAGGGAGATACGCAGTATTTT	CSASKGDTQYF
TRBV18	.	18	.	TRBJ1-2	TGTGCCAGCTCACCATTGCAGGCTGGGTCAGGGCCATTCTATGGCTACACCTTC	CASSPLQAGSGPFYGYTF
TRBV6-5	.	15	.	TRBJ2-6	TGTGCCAGCAGTTCAGGGAGAGCTGGGGCCAACGTCCTGACTTTC	CASSSGRAGANVLTF
TRBV6-1	few	16	TRBD2	TRBJ2-1	TGTGCCAGCAGTCAAAAGGGACTAGCGGGGGACAATGAGCAGTTCTTC	CASSQKGLAGDNEQFF
TRBV2	few	13	TRBD1	TRBJ1-2	TGTGCCAGCAGTGCCGGGACAGACATAGGCTACACCTTC	CASSAGTDIGYTF
TRBV2	many	14	.	TRBJ1-2	TGTGCCAGCAGTCGAAGCATTGTTAACTATGGCTACACCTTC	CASSRSIVNYGYTF
TRBV7-9	.	17	TRBD1	TRBJ1-1	TGTGCCAGCAGCCTGGCAGGGACAGGCCCATCGGGCACTGAAGCTTTCTTT	CASSLAGTGPSGTEAFF
TRBV28	.	12	.	TRBJ2-1	TGTGCCGCCCGGGGCGGGATTGATGAGCAGTTCTTC	CAARGGIDEQFF
TRBV4-1	.	15	.	TRBJ1-1	TGCGCCAGCAGGGCTGTCGGGCAGGGCCGCACTGAAGCTTTCTTT	CASRAVGQGRTEAFF
TRBV5-1	few	14	.	TRBJ2-1	TGCGCCAGCAGCTTGGGCGGGGCCTACAATGAGCAGTTCTTC	CASSLGGAYNEQFF
TRBV28	.	12	.	TRBJ2-7	TGTGCCAGCAGCTTGATATACGACGAGCAGTACTTC	CASSLIYDEQYF
TRBV7-9	.	15	.	TRBJ1-2	TGTGCCAGCAGCCCTGGAGGCCTTTCTATGTCTCCCTACACCTTC	CASSPGGLSMSPYTF
TRBV6-5	many	13	.	TRBJ1-1	TGTGCCAGCAGATCAGGGGTTGTCACTGAAGCTTTCTTT	CASRSGVVTEAFF
TRBV20-1	.	14	.	TRBJ2-5	TGCAGTGCTAGAGATCTGGGGGTACAAGAGACCCAGTACTTC	CSARDLGVQETQYF
TRBV7-9	.	15	TRBD1	TRBJ1-3	TGTGCCAGCAGCCTCGAGGGGGCCGGTGGAAACACCATATATTTT	CASSLEGAGGNTIYF
TRBV7-2	few	13	.	TRBJ1-6	TGTGCCAGCAGCCCAGGGTTTTCCTCACCCCTCCACTTT	CASSPGFSSPLHF
TRBV19	.	15	.	TRBJ1-5	TGTGCCAGTACCTCGGGAGAATCATGGTATCAGCCCCAGCATTTT	CASTSGESWYQPQHF
TRBV2	many	13	.	TRBJ1-1	TGTGCCAGCGGGACGTCAGCGGGGACTGAAGCTTTCTTT	CASGTSAGTEAFF
TRBV20-1	.	12	.	TRBJ2-6	TGCAGTGCTTGGGCAGGGGCCAACGTCCTGACTTTC	CSAWAGANVLTF
TRBV9	few	15	.	TRBJ2-4	TGTGCCAGCAGCGTAGGAGAAGCCCGATTGGGCATTCAGTACTTC	CASSVGEARLGIQYF
TRBV7-9	.	13	TRBD2	TRBJ2-3	TGTGCCAGCAGCCCAAGACTAGCGGATACGCAGTATTTT	CASSPRLADTQYF
TRBV20-1	.	17	TRBD2	TRBJ2-3	TGCAGTGCTAGACCTGGGGGACTAGCGGGGGTAACTGATACGCAGTATTTT	CSARPGGLAGVTDTQYF
TRBV12-2	few	17	.	TRBJ2-3	TGTGCAAGTCGCCTAGGAGGCGCGGCGGGGCCGACAGATACGCAGTATTTT	CASRLGGAAGPTDTQYF
TRBV7-2	.	15	TRBD1	TRBJ1-2	TGTGCCAGCAGCTTAGCAGGGACAGCTAACTATGGCTACACCTTC	CASSLAGTANYGYTF
TRBV6-6	many	17	TRBD2	TRBJ2-7	TGTGCCAGCAGTGGCTCTGGCGGGGGGGTTTCTTCCTACGAGCAGTACTTC	CASSGSGGGVSSYEQYF
TRBV9	.	15	TRBD1	TRBJ1-4	TGTGCCAGCAGCTCACCCCAGGGGGCGCGGGAAAAACTGTTTTTT	CASSSPQGAREKLFF
TRBV7-9	.	16	TRBD1	TRBJ2-3	TGTGCCAGCAGCTTGGGACGACAGGGTGGCACAGATACGCAGTATTTT	CASSLGRQGGTDTQYF
TRBV20-1	.	14	.	TRBJ2-3	TGCAGTCCGTCTTTGGCGGGCGTCCCAGATACGCAGTATTTT	CSPSLAGVPDTQYF
TRBV19	many	13	TRBD1	TRBJ2-7	TGTGCCAGTAGTTCAGGGGGCGCGTACGAGCAGTACTTC	CASSSGGAYEQYF
TRBV11-2	.	15	.	TRBJ2-1	TGTGCCAGCAGCCCGGTCGCAATTATCAACAATGAGCAGTTCTTC	CASSPVAIINNEQFF
TRBV6-5	many	12	TRBD1	TRBJ1-3	TGTGCCAGCCAGGACAGGGTCGACACCATATATTTT	CASQDRVDTIYF
TRBV2	.	17	TRBD2	TRBJ2-3	TGTGCCAGCAGTGGAGCTGTTGCGGGAGAGGCCCCAGATACGCAGTATTTT	CASSGAVAGEAPDTQYF
TRBV16	many	14	TRBD1	TRBJ1-1	TGTGCCAGCAGCGGTTGGACAGGGAGGACTGAAGCTTTCTTT	CASSGWTGRTEAFF
TRBV20-1	.	13	.	TRBJ2-2	TGCAGTGCTAGAGATGAGATGACCGGGGAGCTGTTTTTT	CSARDEMTGELFF
TRBV21-1	few	18	.	TRBJ1-1	TGTGCCAGCAGCACCTCGACGGGATGGACTCCGGGACGAAAAGAAGCTTTCTTT	CASSTSTGWTPGRKEAFF
TRBV5-5	.	15	.	TRBJ2-2	TGTGCCAGCAGCTTGGTTCGTAAGAACCCCGGGGAGCTGTTTTTT	CASSLVRKNPGELFF
TRBV6-4	few	17	.	TRBJ2-2	TGTGCCAGCAGTGACCCGAGAGGGTTCAGGGCCACCGGGGAGCTGTTTTTT	CASSDPRGFRATGELFF
TRBV3-1	many	17	TRBD1	TRBJ1-2	TGTGCCAGCAGCCACTACCGACGCGACAGGGAGGGCTATGGCTACACCTTC	CASSHYRRDREGYGYTF
TRBV20-1	many	15	.	TRBJ2-1	TGCAGTGCTAGAGTAGGCGGGGGCGGCCACAATGAGCAGTTCTTC	CSARVGGGGHNEQFF
TRBV19	many	14	.	TRBJ2-3	TGTGCCAGTAGTCGGCAGACTAGCACAGATACGCAGTATTTT	CASSRQTSTDTQYF